The 12 T cell receptor beta chains reported below all come from one sample, sequenced in a study of breast tumors, draining lymph nodes, adjacent tissues (dated by TCRdb to the mid-2010s). The library relied on multiplex PCR. The sample was run on an Illumina HiSeq 2000. The public reads were run again by TCRdb, first through fastp at Q25 and then through MiXCR, and only productive beta chains were kept. Every CDR3 protein is listed once, alongside the most common genes and DNA of its rows. The sample table contains some 150,000 distinct CDR3 sequences; only one count was recorded for 33% of them. More than 3.5% of the sample lies in the top ten. The lymph node samples were taken from the axillary draining lymph nodes of breast cancer patients. The specimen sequenced was axillary lymph node tissue. Receptors were obtained from a female donor with breast cancer. Some clones in this sample may be carry-over from other donors' samples.

With respect to this clonotype: A single base separates this from a much larger clone, so it may be a read error. The final CDR3 position lacks the conserved phenylalanine or tryptophan, pointing to a likely read error. This rearrangement joins TRBV27 to TRBJ2-7; maybe TRBD2 (5 bases). Germline V gives CDR1 MNHEY, CDR2 SMNVEV (reference sequence). V was pared by 0 bases and J by 7 bases, with 16 bases between. The CDR3 has 15 residues. The CDR3 DNA reads as TGTGCCAGCAGTTTATCCGTGCCCTCCGGCGGGGAGCAGTACCTC. This sequence encodes CASSLSVPSGGEQYL.

This chain links TRBV7-2 with TRBJ2-1, with TRBD2 identical over 8 bases. V lost 4 bases and J lost 9; bases outside the gene matches: 11. The germline V gene encodes CDR1 SGHTA and CDR2 FQGNSA. CDR3 length: 15 residues. The CDR3 spells CASSSPGLGGAEQFF. In nucleotides, the CDR3 is TGTGCCAGCAGCTCACCGGGACTAGGGGGGGCTGAGCAGTTCTTC.

This clonotype was seen many times. V is TRBV3-1 and J is TRBJ2-5; 9 nucleotides align to TRBD2. The V gene's germline CDR1 is LGHDT and CDR2 YNNKEL (reference sequence). V was clipped by 4 bases and J by 2 bases; unmatched bases: 2. The CDR3 covers 14 residues. CDR3 sequence: CASSRRGGQETQYF. In DNA form, the CDR3 reads TGTGCCAGCAGCCGGCGGGGGGGACAAGAGACCCAGTACTTC.

The chain joins TRBV11-3 to TRBJ2-4; D is ambiguous. The CDR3 loop spans 15 amino acids. V shed 1 base and J shed 0 bases, with 7 bases lying between them. Per the germline V gene, CDR1 is SGHNT and CDR2 is YENEEA. CDR3 sequence (DNA): TGTGCCAGCAGCTTAGTCAGGTTAGCCAAAAACATTCAGTACTTC. Translated: CASSLVRLAKNIQYF.

At least ten counts were recorded for this clonotype. V is TRBV15 and J is TRBJ2-5, with D possibly called TRBD1 or TRBD2 (6 bases each). Deletions cut 3 bases from V and 5 bases from J, with 13 bases between. Per the germline V gene, CDR1 is LNHNV and CDR2 is YYDKDF (reference sequence). The CDR3 contains 14 residues. The CDR3 sequence is CATSRGGLAETQYF. Written as DNA, the CDR3 is TGTGCCACCAGCAGGGGGGGCCTAGCTGAGACCCAGTACTTC.

This clonotype was picked up many times. V is TRBV24-1 and J is TRBJ2-1; the D gene is possibly TRBD2 (5 bases). The CDR3 runs to 15 residues. Germline loops: CDR1 KGHDR, CDR2 SFDVKD. The V end lost 3 bases, the J end lost 1 base, and 9 bases lay between the germline ends. CDR3 sequence (DNA): TGTGCCACCAGTGATCCGGGAAAATCCTACAATGAGCAGTTCTTC. Translated, it gives CATSDPGKSYNEQFF.

This clonotype was observed many times. This chain connects TRBV12-3 or TRBV12-4 to TRBJ1-2, with D perhaps TRBD1 (5 bases). The V end was cut by 8 bases, the J end by 3 bases, with 34 bases between. CDR3 length: 20 amino acids. The CDR3 here is CASPRPGPPGQKPWYYGYTF. In nucleotides, the CDR3 is TGTGCCAGCCCGCGACCCGGTCCCCCAGGGCAAAAACCTTGGTACTATGGCTACACCTTC.

This clonotype was detected many times. One end of the junction does not line up with germline, which may come from a read error. The rearrangement links TRBV20-1 to TRBJ2-7, with 10 bases aligning to TRBD2. This CDR3 has 14 residues. Germline V CDR1 and CDR2: DFQATT, SNEGSKA (reference sequence). The CDR3 here is CSTRSSGRADEQYF. The CDR3 nucleotides read TGCAGTACTAGATCTAGCGGGAGAGCCGACGAGCAGTACTTC.

This clonotype has ten or more counts. This sequence may be a read error, since a much larger clone differs from it by one base. V usage is TRBV15 and J usage is TRBJ1-3; D might be TRBD1 (5 bases). Per the germline V gene, CDR1 is LNHNV and CDR2 is YYDKDF (reference sequence). The CDR3 is made up of 17 amino acids. CDR3 in DNA: TGTGTCACCAGCAGAGGGAGAAGTGGGACTGCTGGAAACACCATATATTTT. This sequence encodes CVTSRGRSGTAGNTIYF.

Of note for this clonotype: A much bigger clone sits one base away, suggesting this may be a read error. The chain links TRBV5-6 to TRBJ2-7; 8 bases are shared with TRBD1. Germline CDR1 and CDR2: SGHDT and YYEEEE. The ends lost 5 bases at V and 3 bases at J; junction bases unmatched: 7. This CDR3 comprises 14 residues. CDR3 sequence reads: CASSSDRANYEQYF. The CDR3 bases are TGTGCCAGCAGTTCGGACAGGGCTAACTACGAGCAGTACTTC. The full variable domain, rest sourced from reference TRBV5-6 and TRBJ2-7, is DAGVTQSPTHLIKTRGQQVTLRCSPKSGHDTVSWYQQALGQGPQFIFQYYEEEERQRGNFPDRFSGHQFPNYSSELNVNALLLGDSALYLCASSSDRANYEQYFGPGTRLTVT.

This chain links TRBV12-5 with TRBJ1-1, with a possible D match to TRBD1 (6 bases). The ends were cut back, 1 base at V and 4 bases at J, with 7 bases in the middle. The length of the CDR3 is 13 residues. Germline V gene sequence: CDR1 LGHNT, CDR2 FRNRAP. Here the CDR3 reads CASGLAQGTEAFF. CDR3 DNA sequence: TGTGCTAGTGGTTTGGCACAGGGCACTGAAGCTTTCTTT.

Of note for this clonotype: It is likely a read error, because the conserved phenylalanine at the end of the CDR3 is missing. The chain links TRBV11-2 to TRBJ1-4, with D possibly TRBD1 on 5 matching bases. The length of the CDR3 is 17 residues. The V gene's germline CDR1 is SGHAT and CDR2 FQNNGV. The DNA for the CDR3 is TGTGCTAGCAGCTTAGGCAAGGGGAGGACAACTAATGAAAAACTGTTTCTT. As protein: CASSLGKGRTTNEKLFL.